This entry lists 11 T cell receptor beta chains sequenced from one sample in a study of T cells in Graves' hyperthyroidism and ophthalmopathy. TCR beta CDR3 sequences were amplified from RNA transcripts. HTBI primers were the set used in a first-round RT-PCR of the TCR CDR3. Each CDR3 protein gets one entry after TCRdb re-called the multiplex PCR reads with MiXCR. The sample lists hundreds of thousands of distinct CDR3 sequences; less than 25% were seen once. The sequenced sample was blood. Receptor source: a woman under 40 with Graves' ophthalmopathy.

The rearrangement links TRBV4-2 to TRBJ2-4; D may be TRBD2 (6 bases). The CDR3 has 15 amino acids. CDR1 and CDR2 from the germline V gene are LGHNA and YNFKEQ. V was cut by 0 bases and J by 5 bases, with 11 bases left in between. CDR3 bases: TGTGCCAGCAGCCAAGATGGGAGGAACCAAAACATTCAGTACTTC. Its translation is CASSQDGRNQNIQYF.

This clonotype occurred many times. The V gene is TRBV6-1, the J gene TRBJ1-2, with D possibly matching TRBD1 (5 bases). The CDR3 extends over 14 amino acids. CDR1 is MNHNS and CDR2 is SASEGT in the germline V gene. V was pared by 2 bases and J by 6 bases, with 13 bases between. The CDR3: CASSEFGTEDGYTF. The CDR3 DNA follows: TGTGCCAGCAGTGAATTCGGGACGGAAGATGGCTACACCTTC.

The chain couples TRBV12-3 or TRBV12-4 to TRBJ2-7; TRBD2 aligns across 7 bases. J lost 2 bases, V lost 10 bases, and 11 bases had no gene match. The CDR3 has 14 amino acids. CDR3 bases: TGTGCCAAACCACCCTTAGCGGGCACCTACGAGCAGTACTTC. Its protein is CAKPPLAGTYEQYF.

The rearrangement joins TRBV18 to TRBJ1-1; 7 nucleotides match TRBD1. The germline CDR1 and CDR2 sequences are KGHSH and LQKENI. There are 16 residues in the CDR3. V was clipped by 0 bases and J by 0 bases; unmatched bases: 4. The CDR3 loop reads CASSPPRTGMNTEAFF. The CDR3 bases are TGTGCCAGCTCACCACCCAGGACAGGAATGAACACTGAAGCTTTCTTT.

This clonotype was counted ten times or more. The chain couples TRBV2 to TRBJ2-5; the D gene is possibly TRBD1 (5 bases). V lost 6 bases and J 3 bases, leaving 11 bases between the germline ends. This CDR3 is built from 13 residues. Germline V gives CDR1 SNHLY, CDR2 FYNNEI. The CDR3 bases are TGTGCCAGCAGCCAAGGGGCGGAAGAGACCCAGTACTTC. It codes for CASSQGAEETQYF.

This clonotype appeared a single time. This may be a read error: a much more frequent sequence differs by one nucleotide. This chain connects TRBV4-1 to TRBJ2-7; TRBD1 might be the D (5 bases). CDR1 is MGHRA, CDR2 YSYEKL, per germline. V was trimmed by 4 bases and J by 5 bases, leaving 12 bases between them. CDR3 length: 13 amino acids. Here the CDR3 reads CASSPRAGHEQYF. Written as DNA, the CDR3 is TGCGCCAGCAGCCCCCGGGCAGGGCACGAGCAGTACTTC.

This clonotype has a count of ten or more. The chain recombines TRBV12-3 or TRBV12-4 with TRBJ1-2, with 8 bases aligning to TRBD1. The V segment lost 6 bases and the J segment 1 base; nucleotides outside the gene matches: 7. There are 15 residues in the CDR3. The CDR3 coding sequence is TGTGCCAGCAGCACCTACAGGGGGGGTAACTATGGCTACACCTTC. Its translation: CASSTYRGGNYGYTF.

This clonotype has only a few counts. The chain carries TRBV24-1 and TRBJ1-2; weak D call: TRBD1 (5 bases). The germline CDR1 and CDR2 sequences are KGHDR and SFDVKD. The V and J ends lost 7 bases and 4 bases respectively, with 18 bases between them. The CDR3 runs 15 residues. The CDR3 bases are TGTGCCACCAGAGCTTCGCTGGGACTGAGCTATGGCTACACCTTC. This codes for CATRASLGLSYGYTF.

V and J are TRBV12-3 or TRBV12-4 and TRBJ2-7, with unresolved D. CDR3 length: 12 residues. The germline V and J ends were trimmed by 3 bases and 4 bases, with 7 bases remaining between them. In nucleotides, the CDR3 is TGTGCCAGCAGTTTTGATCCGTACGAGCAGTACTTC. Its protein product is CASSFDPYEQYF.

This clonotype was counted many times. V gene TRBV12-3 or TRBV12-4 combines with J gene TRBJ2-7; possibly TRBD1 for D (5 bases). The CDR3 consists of 13 residues. V dropped 6 bases and J dropped 6 bases, with 15 bases sitting between them. The CDR3 loop reads CASRSIQGAEQYF. The CDR3 DNA reads TGTGCCAGCAGATCCATCCAGGGTGCCGAGCAGTACTTC.

The chain uses TRBV28 and TRBJ2-5; a possible D gene is TRBD2 (6 bases). The V end lost 4 bases, the J end lost 5 bases, and 20 bases lay between the germline ends. This CDR3 is 16 amino acids long. Germline V gene data show CDR1 as MDHEN and CDR2 as SYDVKM. CDR3 in DNA: TGTGCCAGCAGTTCCCGGGGAGGCTTAATTTGGGAGACCCAGTACTTC. Protein product: CASSSRGGLIWETQYF.